This TCR beta chain is drawn from a study of CD8 T cells in Susac syndrome. Looking at the study overall: Treatment at blood withdrawal was none, corticosteroids, or intravenous immunoglobulin alone in Susac syndrome patients.

The RNA, about 0.5 to 1 ug, was put through reverse transcription using random hexamers. With immunoSEQ multiplex PCR, TCR beta CDR3 was amplified across 54 Vbeta and 13 Jbeta. TCRdb re-derived calls from the immunoSEQ multiplex PCR reads in MiXCR, one entry per CDR3 protein. The sample has 150,000 to 190,000 distinct CDR3 sequences, 95% seen once; the top ten hold around 0.15%. Germline V lookup: CDR1 SGHNT, CDR2 YYREEE (reference sequence). Germline trimming cut 2 bases from V and 7 bases from J; bases unmatched to any gene: 14. The CDR3 has 16 amino acids. Susac syndrome patients met recently defined diagnostic criteria for definite or probable disease. While CD8+ and CD4+ T cells were isolated negatively, TEMRA cells were enriched by FACS.

The chain joins TRBV5-4 to TRBJ2-7; 8 bases are shared with TRBD2. The receptor was isolated from a human donor with Susac syndrome. The specimen sequenced was CD4+ T cells from PBMCs. The DNA of the CDR3 is TGTGCCAGCAGCTTCAGGGCCGGGGCTAGCGGGCGGGAGCAGTACTTC. Translated, it gives CASSFRAGASGREQYF.